One and the same sample provided the 9 T cell receptor beta chains below, sequenced in a study of technical replicates of blood from a handful of donors. TCRdb's table, derived via immunoSEQ multiplex PCR, lists solely in-frame clones and lacks some. The sample consists of 65,000 to 80,000 clones, about 97% of them appearing once. Sequenced material: T cells isolated from PBMCs. The source of these receptors is a human donor in good health.

CDR3 amino acids: CASSFSGSNTGELFF. The CDR3 DNA reads TGTGCCAGCAGCTTCAGCGGATCGAACACCGGGGAGCTGTTTTTT. The chain joins TRBV7-2 to TRBJ2-2, with D possibly being TRBD2 (5 bases). Germline CDR1 and CDR2: SGHTA and FQGNSA. V was clipped by 3 bases and J by 0 bases, with 8 bases between them. The CDR3 runs 15 residues.

CDR3 in DNA: TGTGCCAGCAGCCAAGGACTCTATACGCAGTATTTT. Residues: CASSQGLYTQYF. The V gene is TRBV14, the J gene TRBJ2-3; unclear D gene. The V gene lost 1 base and the J gene lost 7 bases, with 6 bases spanning the gap. The CDR3 loop spans 12 amino acids. Looked up from germline, CDR1 is SGHDN and CDR2 is FVKESK.

The chain joins TRBV20-1 to TRBJ2-7; 9 bases map to TRBD1. The CDR3 length is 11 residues. The V segment lost 5 bases and the J segment 11 bases; nucleotides outside the gene matches: 7. Looked up from germline, CDR1 is DFQATT and CDR2 is SNEGSKA (reference sequence). The CDR3 nucleotides are TGCAGTGCTTTACAGGGGGCTAATGAGTACTTC. Translating gives CSALQGANEYF.

This clone was seen only once. Other DNA sequences in this sample translate to the same CDR3. V gene TRBV5-1 combines with J gene TRBJ1-5, with D possibly being TRBD1 (5 bases). The CDR3 is 13 residues long. Germline CDR1 is SGHRS and CDR2 is YFSETQ. The V end lost 4 bases, the J end lost 3 bases, and 8 bases lay between the germline ends. The CDR3 loop is CASSLGANQPQHF. DNA for the CDR3: TGCGCCAGCAGCCTAGGGGCCAATCAGCCCCAGCATTTT.

The rearrangement joins TRBV5-6 to TRBJ2-1, with 11 bases that match TRBD2. The CDR3 has 16 amino acids. J gave up 4 bases and V 5 bases, and 8 bases lay outside the gene matches. Germline CDR1 is SGHDT and CDR2 is YYEEEE. The CDR3 DNA reads TGTGCCAGCAGGGAGGGACTAGCGGAAATATACAATGAGCAGTTCTTC. Translating it yields CASREGLAEIYNEQFF.

This chain connects TRBV5-1 to TRBJ2-1, with 11 positions matching TRBD2. CDR3 length: 17 residues. Losses at the gene ends were 4 bases for V and 1 base for J; bases not matched to a gene: 7. Germline loops: CDR1 SGHRS, CDR2 YFSETQ. CDR3 nucleotides: TGCGCCAGCAGCCTCATGACTAGCGGGGTATCCTACAATGAGCAGTTCTTC. This gives the protein CASSLMTSGVSYNEQFF.

The chain carries TRBV19 and TRBJ2-4; TRBD1 is a possible D gene (6 bases). This CDR3 has 15 amino acids. Germline V gene data show CDR1 as LNHDA and CDR2 as SQIVND (reference sequence). V lost 1 base to trimming and J lost 0 bases, with 7 bases between them. In nucleotides, the CDR3 is TGTGCCAGTAGTATAGTGGACAGAGCCAAAAACATTCAGTACTTC. Amino acid sequence: CASSIVDRAKNIQYF. The whole variable domain, filled in from reference TRBV19 and TRBJ2-4, reads DGGITQSPKYLFRKEGQNVTLSCEQNLNHDAMYWYRQDPGQGLRLIYYSQIVNDFQKGDIAEGYSVSREKKESFPLTVTSAQKNPTAFYLCASSIVDRAKNIQYFGAGTRLSVL.

V is TRBV5-1 and J is TRBJ2-1; 11 bases fit TRBD2. This CDR3 has 15 amino acids. V lost 4 bases to trimming and J lost 4 bases; unmatched junction nucleotides: 4. The germline CDR1 and CDR2 sequences are SGHRS and YFSETQ. The CDR3 DNA follows: TGCGCCAGCAGCGGGGGGACTAGCGGTTACAATGAGCAGTTCTTC. Protein product: CASSGGTSGYNEQFF.

This clone has only one observation. The chain recombines TRBV19 with TRBJ1-1; D is unclear. CDR3 length: 15 residues. Germline V gene sequence: CDR1 LNHDA, CDR2 SQIVND (reference sequence). The V and J ends lost 6 bases and 5 bases respectively, with 19 bases between them. The CDR3 DNA reads as TGTGCCAGTAGCTCTATGCCGGGAGGACCAACTGAAGCTTTCTTT. It yields the protein CASSSMPGGPTEAFF.